This passage covers 21 T cell receptor beta chains from one sample sequenced in a study of metastatic and nonmetastatic thyroid tumors. TCRdb re-processed the PCR reads through MiXCR. Of some 90,000 clones in the sample, approximately 9% were seen once. All patients were treatment-naive before thyroid surgery. Sequenced material: blood. The receptors originated from a female donor with papillary thyroid cancer or a benign thyroid nodule (not recorded which). Some clones in this sample may be carry-over from other donors' samples.

About this clone itself: A single base separates this from a much larger clone, so it may be a read error. The chain recombines TRBV13 with TRBJ2-1; D call uncertain. The CDR3 has 11 amino acids. Trimming cost V 5 bases and J 11 bases, with 10 bases left between them. CDR1 and CDR2 (germline): PRHDT, FYEKMQ (reference sequence). CDR3 loop: CASSVRVKQFF. CDR3 coding DNA: TGTGCCAGCAGCGTCCGGGTGAAGCAGTTCTTC.

This clone was observed many times. The chain joins TRBV7-3 to TRBJ2-1, with 7 bases matching TRBD1. Germline V gene sequence: CDR1 SGHTA, CDR2 FQGTGA. This CDR3 has 15 residues. V lost 5 bases to trimming and J lost 4 bases; unmatched junction nucleotides: 8. The CDR3 nucleotides are TGTGCCAGCAGCAACCAGGGGGATAAATACAATGAGCAGTTCTTC. Protein product: CASSNQGDKYNEQFF.

The sample holds many counts of this clone. The chain is built from TRBV12-3 or TRBV12-4 and TRBJ2-1; 9 nucleotides line up with TRBD2. This CDR3 is 17 amino acids long. V lost 6 bases to trimming and J lost 4 bases; unmatched junction nucleotides: 13. The CDR3 DNA reads as TGTGCCAGCAGCAAGTATTCTGGCGGGGGGGCTTACAATGAGCAGTTCTTC. Its translation: CASSKYSGGGAYNEQFF.

This clone was counted ten times or more. This chain connects TRBV3-1 to TRBJ2-3, with 8 nucleotides matching TRBD1. The V gene end was trimmed by 2 bases and the J gene end by 5 bases; junction bases not matched to a gene: 6. Germline-derived CDR1 and CDR2 are LGHDT and YNNKEL (reference sequence). This CDR3 is built from 15 residues. CDR3 loop: CASSQPDRAGDTQYF. In DNA, the CDR3 is TGTGCCAGCAGCCAACCGGACAGGGCGGGAGATACGCAGTATTTT.

As to this clone: This CDR3 fails to terminate in the conserved phenylalanine or tryptophan, so it likely reflects a read error. The chain couples TRBV28 to TRBJ1-5; D is ambiguous. The CDR3 loop spans 16 amino acids. The germline gives CDR1 MDHEN, CDR2 SYDVKM. V was shortened by 3 bases and J by 0 bases, with 12 bases between the two germline ends. The CDR3: CASSFFAGPSNQPQHL. The CDR3 DNA sequence: TGTGCCAGCAGTTTTTTTGCAGGTCCTAGCAATCAGCCCCAGCATCTT.

The rearrangement joins TRBV20-1 to TRBJ1-5, with D possibly matching TRBD1 (6 bases). Germline CDR1 and CDR2: DFQATT and SNEGSKA (reference sequence). This CDR3 is built from 15 residues. V lost 0 bases, J lost 7 bases, and 16 bases lay in between. The CDR3 DNA sequence: TGCAGTGCTAGAGACCAGACAGGACAGAGCCAGCCCCAGCATTTT. It is translated as CSARDQTGQSQPQHF.

This clone has a handful of counts. The V call is TRBV3-1, the J call TRBJ1-2, with a weak D call TRBD1 (5 bases). The CDR3 contains 14 residues. Per the germline V gene, CDR1 is LGHDT and CDR2 is YNNKEL (reference sequence). The germline V and J ends were trimmed by 2 bases and 0 bases, with 7 bases remaining between them. Written as DNA, the CDR3 is TGTGCCAGCAGCCAACGACAGACTAACTATGGCTACACCTTC. Translated, it gives CASSQRQTNYGYTF.

Remarks on this clone: Just one base apart from a much larger clone, this may be a read error. The chain couples TRBV7-6 to TRBJ2-1; 13 bases match TRBD2. J lost 0 bases, V lost 7 bases, and 6 bases had no gene match. Germline-derived CDR1 and CDR2 are SGHVS and FNYEAQ. The CDR3 length is 17 residues. CDR3 nucleotides: TGTGCCAGCATCTGGACTAGCGGGGGTGACTCCTACAATGAGCAGTTCTTC. This codes for CASIWTSGGDSYNEQFF.

This clone has a count of ten or more. This sequence joins TRBV5-5 and TRBJ1-6, with 7 bases aligning to TRBD1. Germline loops: CDR1 SGHKS, CDR2 YYEKEE (reference sequence). This CDR3 is 14 amino acids long. V trimming: 1 base; J trimming: 7 bases; junction bases outside the gene matches: 2. The CDR3: CASSLRQGNSPLHF. For the CDR3, the DNA is TGTGCCAGCAGCTTGAGACAGGGAAATTCACCCCTCCACTTT.

This clone came up many times. The CDR3 nucleotides read TGTGCCAGCAGTTTAGCCAGGTACGAGCAGTACTTC. Residues: CASSLARYEQYF. The genes are TRBV12-3 or TRBV12-4 and TRBJ2-7; no definite D call. The CDR3 length is 12 residues. V was pared by 0 bases and J by 4 bases, with 4 bases between.

This clone was seen a few times. A much bigger clone sits one base away, suggesting this may be a read error. The V and J genes are TRBV2 and TRBJ1-1; TRBD1 might be the D (5 bases). The ends were cut back, 11 bases at V and 0 bases at J, with 16 bases in the middle. Germline V gene data show CDR1 as SNHLY and CDR2 as FYNNEI. CDR3 length equals 14 residues. The chain's CDR3 is CACMPGRMNTEAFF. In DNA form, the CDR3 reads TGTGCCTGCATGCCGGGACGGATGAACACTGAAGCTTTCTTT.

This clone was detected ten times or more. The chain links TRBV28 to TRBJ1-3; a weak D match, TRBD1 (6 bases). CDR1 MDHEN and CDR2 SYDVKM come from the germline V gene. The CDR3 consists of 15 residues. The ends were cut back, 7 bases at V and 2 bases at J, with 15 bases in the middle. The CDR3 bases are TGTGCCAGCACCATAACCGGGGGGCCTGGAAACACCATATATTTT. Its protein product is CASTITGGPGNTIYF. Full variable domain (outside the CDR3, taken from reference TRBV28 and TRBJ1-3): DVKVTQSSRYLVKRTGEKVFLECVQDMDHENMFWYRQDPGLGLRLIYFSYDVKMKEKGDIPEGYSVSREKKERFSLILESASTNQTSMYLCASTITGGPGNTIYFGEGSWLTVV.

This clone came up many times. The chain employs TRBV25-1 and TRBJ1-4; D is undetermined. The CDR3 extends over 13 amino acids. Between the trimmed V and J ends, which lost 6 bases and 0 bases, there was a span of 5 bases. Germline V gene sequence: CDR1 MGHDK, CDR2 SYGVNS. The CDR3 DNA is TGTGCCAGCAGGGGTCCAACTAATGAAAAACTGTTTTTT. It is translated as CASRGPTNEKLFF. Looking up the rest from reference TRBV25-1 and TRBJ1-4 gives the full variable domain: EADIYQTPRYLVIGTGKKITLECSQTMGHDKMYWYQQDPGMELHLIHYSYGVNSTEKGDLSSESTVSRIRTEHFPLTLESARPSHTSQYLCASRGPTNEKLFFGSGTQLSVL.

This clone showed up many times. The chain links TRBV5-1 to TRBJ2-5; either TRBD1 or TRBD2 may supply D (5 bases each). The CDR3 is 16 residues long. CDR1 is SGHRS, CDR2 YFSETQ, per germline. The V gene lost 3 bases and the J gene lost 4 bases, with 19 bases spanning the gap. The CDR3 DNA reads as TGCGCCAGCAGCTCGGACACCGGGACCGGCGTAGAGACCCAGTACTTC. The encoded protein is CASSSDTGTGVETQYF.

A remark on this clone: A read error may be the cause here, since a much bigger clone is one base away. The rearrangement uses TRBV19 and TRBJ2-7; a possible D gene is TRBD1 (6 bases). Germline V CDR1 and CDR2: LNHDA, SQIVND (reference sequence). The CDR3 has 18 residues. The CDR3 is CASSIVGSAGVNTYEQCF. CDR3 DNA sequence: TGTGCCAGTAGTATAGTAGGGTCAGCAGGGGTCAATACCTACGAGCAGTGCTTC. Full variable domain (remainder filled in from reference TRBV19 and TRBJ2-7): DGGITQSPKYLFRKEGQNVTLSCEQNLNHDAMYWYRQDPGQGLRLIYYSQIVNDFQKGDIAEGYSVSREKKESFPLTVTSAQKNPTAFYLCASSIVGSAGVNTYEQCFGPGTRLTVT.

Many counts were recorded for this clone. CDR3 DNA: TGTGCCACCAGCGGGGGTGCAGATACGCAGTATTTT. It codes for CATSGGADTQYF. The genes are TRBV15 and TRBJ2-3; either TRBD1 or TRBD2 may fit D (5 bases each). There are 12 residues in the CDR3. The V gene lost 5 bases and the J gene lost 4 bases, with 7 bases spanning the gap. CDR1 and CDR2 (germline): LNHNV, YYDKDF (reference sequence).

This clone showed up many times. The chain carries TRBV12-5 and TRBJ1-5, with a weak D call TRBD1 (5 bases). Trimming pared 5 bases from V and 2 bases from J, leaving 10 bases between. Germline V gene sequence: CDR1 LGHNT, CDR2 FRNRAP. The CDR3 length is 14 residues. As DNA, the CDR3 is TGTGCTAGTGGTCTCCGGGGGGGCAATCAGCCCCAGCATTTT. Protein product: CASGLRGGNQPQHF.

This clone was found a few times. The chain employs TRBV5-6 and TRBJ1-5; D is uncertain. This CDR3 is 15 amino acids long. Germline-derived CDR1 and CDR2 are SGHDT and YYEEEE. The V and J ends lost 0 bases and 0 bases respectively, with 7 bases between them. The CDR3 loop is CASSLGAYSNQPQHF. The CDR3 bases are TGTGCCAGCAGCTTGGGTGCGTATAGCAATCAGCCCCAGCATTTT.

This clone was seen a handful of times. This chain uses TRBV6-5 with TRBJ1-2; 8 nucleotides agree with TRBD1. This CDR3 is built from 14 residues. J lost 4 bases, V lost 0 bases, and 1 base had no gene match. CDR1 and CDR2 from the germline V gene are MNHEY and SVGAGI. The CDR3 loop reads CASSYSGQGYGYTF. For the CDR3, the DNA is TGTGCCAGCAGTTACTCAGGACAGGGCTATGGCTACACCTTC.

The chain uses TRBV20-1 and TRBJ2-5; D remains unclear. Trimming shortened V by 1 base and J by 5 bases, and 11 bases separated the two germline ends. This CDR3 has 13 residues. Germline CDR1 reads DFQATT; CDR2 reads SNEGSKA (reference sequence). CDR3 nucleotides: TGCAGTGCTAGAGGCTCGGGCTGGGAGACCCAGTACTTC. This gives the protein CSARGSGWETQYF.

The sample holds many counts of this clone. The gene calls are TRBV11-2 and TRBJ2-7; 8 positions agree with TRBD2. CDR3 length: 17 residues. Germline CDR1 SGHAT, CDR2 FQNNGV. Trimming at V came to 0 bases and at J to 0 bases, leaving 7 bases not matched to a gene. Here the CDR3 reads CASSLDRGGQYSYEQYF. CDR3 sequence (DNA): TGTGCCAGCAGCTTAGATCGCGGGGGGCAATACTCCTACGAGCAGTACTTC.